This is a list of T cell receptor beta chains from one sample in a study of T-cell memory formation after mild COVID-19. TCRdb re-derived calls from the 5' RACE reads in MiXCR, one entry per CDR3 protein. The sample records about 250,000 distinct CDR3 sequences, around 15% being singletons. Source material: PBMCs or a T cell subset sorted from them (not recorded which). These receptors were taken from a man aged 18 to 30 who had mild COVID-19 (a few samples of this study predate the infection). Cell type and time point are not known. The CDR3 runs from the conserved cysteine through the conserved F or W. D genes are given only for firm matches. Size values are once, few and many counts, or a class for expanded clones, and some rows have none.

J gene	clone size	V gene	D gene	CDR3 DNA	CDR3 protein
TRBJ1-1	.	TRBV2	.	TGTGCCAGCACCCTCCTGGCTGAAGCTTTCTTT	CASTLLAEAFF
TRBJ2-5	few	TRBV6-1	.	TGTGCCAGCAGTGTACAGGGTCGGGAGACCCAGTACTTC	CASSVQGRETQYF
TRBJ1-1	few	TRBV28	TRBD1	TGTGCCAGCAGTCCCCCGGGACAGGGAAACACTGAAGCTTTCTTT	CASSPPGQGNTEAFF
TRBJ1-2	few	TRBV9	.	TGTGCCAGCAGTGAGGGTCGCTCGGCCTATGGCTACACCTTC	CASSEGRSAYGYTF
TRBJ2-2	many	TRBV28	.	TGTGCCAGCCGGAATGGGAACACCGGGGAGCTGTTTTTT	CASRNGNTGELFF
TRBJ2-5	few	TRBV5-4	TRBD1	TGTGCCAGCAGCGTCGCCGGGACAGGGGGCCAAGAGACCCAGTACTTC	CASSVAGTGGQETQYF
TRBJ2-5	many	TRBV29-1	.	TGCAGCGTTGGCGGCAGCCAAGAGACCCAGTACTTC	CSVGGSQETQYF
TRBJ1-6	once	TRBV28	.	TGTGCCAGCAGGGGCGACAGTCTTTCACCCCTCCACTTT	CASRGDSLSPLHF
TRBJ2-5	few	TRBV5-4	.	TGTGCCAGCAGCTTCGGGGGCGGGGCTATAGAGACCCAGTACTTC	CASSFGGGAIETQYF
TRBJ1-4	.	TRBV20-1	.	TGCAGTGCCAGGACTGAAGGAGAAAAACTGTTTTTT	CSARTEGEKLFF
TRBJ2-4	.	TRBV7-2	TRBD1	TGTGCCAGCAGCTTAGGCGGGACAGGAGGGAACATTCAGTACTTC	CASSLGGTGGNIQYF
TRBJ2-5	.	TRBV7-2	TRBD1	TGTGCCAGCAGCTTAGCGAGGACAGGGGGGGAGACCCAGTACTTC	CASSLARTGGETQYF
TRBJ1-2	few	TRBV18	.	TGTGCCAGCTCACCCGGGATTGGGGAAATCGTGGGCTATGGCTACACCTTC	CASSPGIGEIVGYGYTF
TRBJ2-3	many	TRBV5-1	.	TGCGCCAGCAGCTTGGCCGGGGTAGATACGCAGTATTTT	CASSLAGVDTQYF
TRBJ1-5	.	TRBV6-2/TRBV6-3	.	TGTGCCAGCAGTGACCCTCAAGGGGGGAATCAGCCCCAGCATTTT	CASSDPQGGNQPQHF
TRBJ2-2	.	TRBV9	.	TGTGCCAGCAGCGTAACAGACAGCACCGGGGAGCTGTTTTTT	CASSVTDSTGELFF
TRBJ2-3	.	TRBV6-5	.	TGTGCCAGCAGCAGTAGGACAGCTAGCACAGATACGCAGTATTTT	CASSSRTASTDTQYF
TRBJ2-3	.	TRBV24-1	.	TGTGCCACCAGTGATTGGGGCACAGATACGCAGTATTTT	CATSDWGTDTQYF
TRBJ1-1	few	TRBV4-2	.	TGTGCCAGCAGCAGAGGACTTACGGATGAGTTTACTGAAGCTTTCTTT	CASSRGLTDEFTEAFF
TRBJ1-2	.	TRBV6-5	.	TGTGCCAGCAGTTACCGAGACAGGATGGGCTACACCTTC	CASSYRDRMGYTF
TRBJ1-3	few	TRBV29-1	.	TGCAGCGTCCAGGGGAGGTACTCTGGAAACACCATATATTTT	CSVQGRYSGNTIYF